A selection of T cell receptor beta chains follows, all from one sample in a study of shared clonotypes between healthy human individuals. Method: immunoSEQ multiplex PCR; TCRdb's copy keeps in-frame clones and lacks some. The data show some 500,000 clones, around 77% seen once. Material: PBMCs. These receptor sequences come from a woman between 40 and 50 years old in good health. Some clones in this sample may be carry-over from other donors' samples. Each CDR3 is given with its conserved first and last residue. Each record gives: V gene, J gene, clone size, D gene, CDR3 protein, CDR3 DNA. D genes are given only for firm matches. Rows give clone size only sometimes, using once, few, many, or a class for an expanded clone.

TRBV6-1	TRBJ1-5	many	-	CASWRGLYSNQPQHF	TGTGCCAGCTGGCGGGGACTTTATAGCAATCAGCCCCAGCATTTT
TRBV29-1	TRBJ2-1	-	-	CSVLGYEQFF	TGCAGCGTACTTGGGTATGAGCAGTTCTTC
TRBV9	TRBJ2-3	-	TRBD2	CASSVREGETDTQYF	TGTGCCAGCAGCGTACGGGAGGGGGAAACAGATACGCAGTATTTT
TRBV6-6	TRBJ1-3	-	-	CASSYGSIELGNTIYF	TGTGCCAGCAGTTACGGTTCAATCGAGCTCGGGAACACCATATATTTT
TRBV11-1	TRBJ1-1	-	-	CASSYSGRENTEAFF	TGTGCCAGCAGCTACTCTGGACGGGAGAACACTGAAGCTTTCTTT
TRBV5-5	TRBJ1-1	-	-	CASSFAGTNTEAFF	TGTGCCAGCAGCTTTGCAGGGACGAACACTGAAGCTTTCTTT
TRBV29-1	TRBJ1-2	-	-	CSVERGAGYGYTF	TGCAGCGTTGAACGGGGGGCCGGCTATGGCTACACCTTC
TRBV9	TRBJ2-7	-	-	CASSAFGDSYEQYF	TGTGCCAGCAGCGCATTCGGGGACTCCTACGAGCAGTACTTC
TRBV5-1	TRBJ2-2	-	-	CASSSSGTTNTGELFF	TGCGCCAGCAGCAGCTCCGGGACCACGAACACCGGGGAGCTGTTTTTT
TRBV9	TRBJ1-2	-	-	CASSVLNYGYTF	TGTGCCAGCAGCGTACTTAACTATGGCTACACCTTC
TRBV29-1	TRBJ1-1	-	-	CSVGDVGTEAFF	TGCAGCGTTGGGGACGTGGGCACTGAAGCTTTCTTT
TRBV13	TRBJ2-2	-	-	CASSLAGNVGELFF	TGTGCCAGCAGCTTAGCCGGGAACGTCGGGGAGCTGTTTTTT
TRBV6-5	TRBJ2-2	-	TRBD2	CASSLAGGPGGELFF	TGTGCCAGCAGCCTAGCGGGAGGGCCCGGTGGGGAGCTGTTTTTT
TRBV9	TRBJ2-3	-	-	CASSVQVNTDTQYF	TGTGCCAGCAGCGTACAGGTTAACACAGATACGCAGTATTTT
TRBV14	TRBJ2-3	-	TRBD1	CASSQGGGLFAFTDTQYF	TGTGCCAGCAGCCAAGGAGGGGGCCTTTTCGCGTTCACAGATACGCAGTATTTT
TRBV15	TRBJ2-7	-	TRBD1	CATSSQDRGIYEQYF	TGTGCCACCAGCAGTCAGGACAGGGGAATCTACGAGCAGTACTTC
TRBV6-5	TRBJ1-4	-	TRBD1	CASSYDRDREKLFF	TGTGCCAGCAGCTATGACAGGGACCGGGAAAAACTGTTTTTT
TRBV7-2	TRBJ1-5	-	-	CASSTRQGNQPQHF	TGTGCCAGCAGCACCCGACAGGGCAATCAGCCCCAGCATTTT
TRBV2	TRBJ1-5	many	TRBD1	CASRRDRNQPQHF	TGTGCCAGCAGACGGGACAGAAATCAGCCCCAGCATTTT
TRBV15	TRBJ2-1	many	-	CATSRGGVSSYNEQFF	TGTGCCACCAGCAGAGGAGGGGTAAGCTCCTACAATGAGCAGTTCTTC
TRBV6-5	TRBJ2-2	once	-	CASSYVRVPGELFF	TGTGCCAGCAGTTACGTCAGGGTCCCCGGGGAGCTGTTTTTT
TRBV10-2	TRBJ2-1	-	-	CASGTVYNEQFF	TGCGCCAGTGGAACGGTATACAATGAGCAGTTCTTC
TRBV11-2	TRBJ2-7	-	-	CASSLAPSSYEQYF	TGTGCCAGCAGCTTAGCCCCCAGCTCCTACGAGCAGTACTTC
TRBV18	TRBJ2-7	-	-	CASSPPARRYEQYF	TGTGCCAGCTCACCACCGGCCAGGCGGTACGAGCAGTACTTC
TRBV7-6	TRBJ1-2	-	-	CASSPIDYGYTF	TGTGCCAGCAGCCCCATCGACTATGGCTACACCTTC
TRBV28	TRBJ2-7	-	TRBD2	CASSLFGGGGRSREQYF	TGTGCCAGCAGTTTATTCGGCGGTGGCGGGAGAAGTCGCGAGCAGTACTTC
TRBV5-4	TRBJ2-7	-	-	CASSAALLGEQYF	TGTGCCAGCAGCGCTGCGCTGTTGGGCGAGCAGTACTTC
TRBV11-1	TRBJ2-7	many	TRBD2	CASSLGSSGIGEQYF	TGTGCCAGCAGCTTAGGTTCTAGCGGGATCGGCGAGCAGTACTTC
TRBV5-6	TRBJ2-7	-	-	CASSLVGNHEQYF	TGTGCCAGCAGCTTGGTGGGGAATCACGAGCAGTACTTC
TRBV2	TRBJ1-5	-	-	CATQDTHSNQPQHF	TGTGCCACCCAGGACACCCATAGCAATCAGCCCCAGCATTTT
TRBV5-1	TRBJ2-5	few	-	CASSSGRETQYF	TGCGCCAGCAGCTCGGGGCGTGAGACCCAGTACTTC
TRBV9	TRBJ2-3	-	TRBD2	CASSAGTSGRMDTQYF	TGTGCCAGCAGCGCCGGGACTAGCGGGAGGATGGATACGCAGTATTTT
TRBV20-1	TRBJ2-7	-	-	CSARDPPEQYF	TGCAGTGCTAGAGACCCACCCGAGCAGTACTTC
TRBV27	TRBJ2-1	-	-	CASSLSLGRRYNEQFF	TGTGCCAGCAGTTTATCGTTGGGGCGTCGGTACAATGAGCAGTTCTTC
TRBV7-3	TRBJ1-1	-	TRBD1	CASSSNRGADTEAFF	TGTGCCAGCAGCTCAAACAGGGGAGCGGACACTGAAGCTTTCTTT
TRBV10-1	TRBJ2-7	-	TRBD2	CASSEQAVAGPYEQYF	TGCGCCAGCAGTGAGCAGGCGGTAGCGGGCCCCTACGAGCAGTACTTC
TRBV5-1	TRBJ2-3	-	TRBD2	CASSFQGLALDTQYF	TGCGCCAGCAGCTTCCAGGGACTAGCCTTAGATACGCAGTATTTT
TRBV9	TRBJ1-2	-	-	CASSVDLQGYGYTF	TGTGCCAGCAGCGTAGACCTACAGGGCTATGGCTACACCTTC
TRBV7-2	TRBJ2-6	-	-	CASSPSGMRRSGANVLTF	TGTGCCAGCAGCCCCTCTGGGATGAGGCGCTCTGGGGCCAACGTCCTGACTTTC
TRBV5-1	TRBJ1-1	many	-	CASSMGRRTEAFF	TGCGCCAGCAGCATGGGACGACGCACTGAAGCTTTCTTT
TRBV29-1	TRBJ2-3	-	-	CSVEDLAGRLNTQYF	TGCAGCGTTGAAGATTTGGCGGGGAGGCTGAATACGCAGTATTTT
TRBV30	TRBJ1-4	-	-	CAWSPTGITNEKLFF	TGTGCCTGGAGTCCTACAGGGATAACTAATGAAAAACTGTTTTTT
TRBV7-6	TRBJ2-3	-	-	CASSSSGLTDTQYF	TGTGCCAGCAGCTCCTCGGGCCTCACAGATACGCAGTATTTT
TRBV4-1	TRBJ2-7	-	-	CASSQKLLSYEQYF	TGCGCCAGCAGCCAAAAGCTCCTTTCCTACGAGCAGTACTTC
TRBV2	TRBJ2-1	-	TRBD1	CAISGTGSYNEQFF	TGTGCCATATCCGGGACAGGCTCCTACAATGAGCAGTTCTTC
TRBV28	TRBJ2-1	-	TRBD2	CASSLIGTSGMGNEQFF	TGTGCCAGCAGTTTAATAGGGACTAGCGGGATGGGGAATGAGCAGTTCTTC
TRBV7-2	TRBJ1-2	-	-	CASSPPLGLGGPNYGYTF	TGTGCCAGCAGCCCTCCGTTGGGGCTTGGGGGACCTAACTATGGCTACACCTTC
TRBV2	TRBJ2-7	few	-	CASSDRSTFSYEQYF	TGTGCCAGCAGTGACCGTTCTACATTCTCCTACGAGCAGTACTTC